The TCR beta chain under discussion was sequenced for a study of blood T cell repertoires in COVID-19. The overall study: The United States, Italy and Spain supplied acute and convalescent COVID-19 samples. T cells, B-cell-depleted T cells, or PBMCs provided the cDNA or gDNA that served as material.

The CDR3 length is 15 residues. Germline loops: CDR1 LGHDT, CDR2 YNNKEL (reference sequence). V was pared by 4 bases and J by 4 bases, with 7 bases of the junction left unmatched. In the authors' methods: Quantification of nucleated cells was approximated via reference gene primer amplification. Assay: immunoSEQ multiplex PCR; the TCRdb copy retains only in-frame clones and omits some. That table supplies the V and J calls and clone size; D and trimming were determined from the DNA. This table has under 300,000 clones, 90% appearing once. Those enrolled in Seattle joined during active infection and were followed longitudinally afterward.

V usage is TRBV3-1 (or the pseudogene TRBV3-2) and J usage is TRBJ1-1; 9 nucleotides match TRBD1. Specimen: peripheral blood. This receptor was identified in a woman in her sixties or seventies with COVID-19, enrolled during active disease. The CDR3 coding sequence is TGTGCCAGCAGCCGAAGCCAGACAGGGGGCACTGAAGCTTTCTTT. It encodes CASSRSQTGGTEAFF.